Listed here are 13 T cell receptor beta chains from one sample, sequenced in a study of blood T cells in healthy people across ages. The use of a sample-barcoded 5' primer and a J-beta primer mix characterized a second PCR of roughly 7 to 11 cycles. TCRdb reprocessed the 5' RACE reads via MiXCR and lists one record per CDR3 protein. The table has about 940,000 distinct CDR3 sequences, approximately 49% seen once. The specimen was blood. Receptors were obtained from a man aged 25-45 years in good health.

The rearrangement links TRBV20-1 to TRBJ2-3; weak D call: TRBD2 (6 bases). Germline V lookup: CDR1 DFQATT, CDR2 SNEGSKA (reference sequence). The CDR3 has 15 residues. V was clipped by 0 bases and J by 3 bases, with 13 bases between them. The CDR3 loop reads CSARDQVGRTDTQYF. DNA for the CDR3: TGCAGTGCTAGAGATCAGGTGGGGAGGACAGATACGCAGTATTTT.

The DNA of the CDR3 is TGTGCCAGCAGTGTGGGTTTGGGGGGTCAGTTCTTC. It translates to CASSVGLGGQFF. The chain employs TRBV25-1 and TRBJ2-1; a weak D match, TRBD2 (6 bases). This CDR3 spans 12 amino acids. The germline gives CDR1 MGHDK, CDR2 SYGVNS. Trimming left V 4 bases short and J 13 bases short, with 14 bases between.

The CDR3: CASSHAPDRDYEQYF. CDR3 sequence (DNA): TGCGCCAGCAGCCATGCCCCAGACAGGGATTACGAGCAGTACTTC. The rearrangement uses TRBV5-1 and TRBJ2-7, with 7 bases fitting TRBD1. The germline V gene encodes CDR1 SGHRS and CDR2 YFSETQ. V shed 4 bases and J 4 bases; nucleotides not matched to a gene: 11. The CDR3 length is 15 residues.

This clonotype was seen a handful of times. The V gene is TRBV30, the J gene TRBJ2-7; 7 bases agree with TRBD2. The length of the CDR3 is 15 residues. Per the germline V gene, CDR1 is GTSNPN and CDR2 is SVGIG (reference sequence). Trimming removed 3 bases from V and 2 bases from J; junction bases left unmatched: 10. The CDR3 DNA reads TGTGCCTGGAGGGAAACCCGGGACTACACCTACGAGCAGTACTTC. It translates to CAWRETRDYTYEQYF.

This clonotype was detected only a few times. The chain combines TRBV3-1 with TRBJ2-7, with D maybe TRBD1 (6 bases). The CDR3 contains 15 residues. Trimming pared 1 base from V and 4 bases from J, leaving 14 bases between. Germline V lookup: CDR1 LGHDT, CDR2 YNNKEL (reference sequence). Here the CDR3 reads CASSQVPGVQYEQYF. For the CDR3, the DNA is TGTGCCAGCAGCCAAGTGCCAGGGGTTCAATACGAGCAGTACTTC.

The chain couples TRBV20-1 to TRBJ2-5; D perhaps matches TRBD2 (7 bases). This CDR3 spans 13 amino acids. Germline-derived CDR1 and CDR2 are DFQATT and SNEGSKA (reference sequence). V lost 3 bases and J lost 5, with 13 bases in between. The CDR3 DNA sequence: TGCAGTGCTAGGGGGGGGGGCGCGGAGACCCAGTACTTC. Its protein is CSARGGGAETQYF.

The CDR3 DNA sequence: TGTGCCAGCAGTCACCGACAGGGAAAGGGGCCAGATGAGCAGTTCTTC. Protein product: CASSHRQGKGPDEQFF. The chain uses TRBV28 and TRBJ2-1; 7 nucleotides agree with TRBD1. CDR1 MDHEN and CDR2 SYDVKM come from the germline V gene. The ends lost 5 bases at V and 8 bases at J; junction bases unmatched: 15. The CDR3 extends over 16 amino acids.

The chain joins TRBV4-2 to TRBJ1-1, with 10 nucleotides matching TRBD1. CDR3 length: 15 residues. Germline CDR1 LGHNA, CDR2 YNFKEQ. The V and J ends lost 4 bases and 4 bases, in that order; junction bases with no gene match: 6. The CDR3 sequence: CASSPRDRGSTEAFF. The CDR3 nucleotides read TGTGCCAGCAGCCCTCGGGACAGGGGATCCACTGAAGCTTTCTTT.

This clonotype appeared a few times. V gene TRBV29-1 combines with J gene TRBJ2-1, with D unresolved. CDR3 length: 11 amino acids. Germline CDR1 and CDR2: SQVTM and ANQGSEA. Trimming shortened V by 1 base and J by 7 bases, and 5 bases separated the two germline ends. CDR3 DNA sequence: TGCAGCGTTGAAGGGGGAAATGAGCAGTTCTTC. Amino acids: CSVEGGNEQFF.

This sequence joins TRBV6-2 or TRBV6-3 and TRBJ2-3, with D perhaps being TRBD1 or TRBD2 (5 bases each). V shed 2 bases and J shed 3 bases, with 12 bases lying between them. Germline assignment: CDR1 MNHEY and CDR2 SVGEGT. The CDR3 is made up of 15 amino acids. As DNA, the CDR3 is TGTGCCAGCAGTTACAGACGGGGCCAAACAGATACGCAGTATTTT. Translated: CASSYRRGQTDTQYF.

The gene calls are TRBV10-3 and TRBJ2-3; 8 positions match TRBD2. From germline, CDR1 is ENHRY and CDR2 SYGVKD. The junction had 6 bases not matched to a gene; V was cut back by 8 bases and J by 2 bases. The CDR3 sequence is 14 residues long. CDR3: CAIGRAGATDTQYF. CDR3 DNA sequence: TGTGCCATCGGTAGAGCGGGGGCCACAGATACGCAGTATTTT.

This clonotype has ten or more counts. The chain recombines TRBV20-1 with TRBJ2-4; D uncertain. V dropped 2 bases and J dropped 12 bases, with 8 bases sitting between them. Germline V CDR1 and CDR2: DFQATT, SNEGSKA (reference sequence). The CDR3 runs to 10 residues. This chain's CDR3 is CSARTGAQYF. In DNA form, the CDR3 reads TGCAGTGCTAGAACGGGCGCTCAGTACTTC.

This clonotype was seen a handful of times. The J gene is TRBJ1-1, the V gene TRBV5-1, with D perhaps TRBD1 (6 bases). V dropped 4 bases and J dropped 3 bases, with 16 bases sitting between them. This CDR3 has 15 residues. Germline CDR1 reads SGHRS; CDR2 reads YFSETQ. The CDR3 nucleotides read TGCGCCAGCAGCCCCGGGGGGGGCTTAGACACTGAAGCTTTCTTT. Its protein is CASSPGGGLDTEAFF.